This T cell receptor beta chain emerged from a study of T-cell reconstitution after alpha-beta-depleted transplantation in children. It was with unique molecular identifiers that the TCRbeta library was prepared. Via MiXCR, TCRdb re-called the PCR reads, giving one row per CDR3 protein. The sample yields roughly 400,000 distinct CDR3 sequences, approximately 42% seen once. This CDR3 spans 15 amino acids. The germline gives CDR1 SGHKS, CDR2 YYEKEE (reference sequence). After removal of 2 bases from V and 1 base from J, the junction contained 4 bases not matched to a gene. The sequencing here drew on PBMCs, taken before TCRalphabeta/CD19-depleted stem cell transplant. The rearrangement uses TRBV5-5 and TRBJ2-3; 7 bases match TRBD1. The TCR sequence derives from a girl aged 2-10 years with aplastic anemia, due to receive a stem cell transplant. The CDR3 nucleotides read TGTGCCAGCAGCTTCAGGCAGGGGGGCACAGATACGCAGTATTTT. It codes for CASSFRQGGTDTQYF.